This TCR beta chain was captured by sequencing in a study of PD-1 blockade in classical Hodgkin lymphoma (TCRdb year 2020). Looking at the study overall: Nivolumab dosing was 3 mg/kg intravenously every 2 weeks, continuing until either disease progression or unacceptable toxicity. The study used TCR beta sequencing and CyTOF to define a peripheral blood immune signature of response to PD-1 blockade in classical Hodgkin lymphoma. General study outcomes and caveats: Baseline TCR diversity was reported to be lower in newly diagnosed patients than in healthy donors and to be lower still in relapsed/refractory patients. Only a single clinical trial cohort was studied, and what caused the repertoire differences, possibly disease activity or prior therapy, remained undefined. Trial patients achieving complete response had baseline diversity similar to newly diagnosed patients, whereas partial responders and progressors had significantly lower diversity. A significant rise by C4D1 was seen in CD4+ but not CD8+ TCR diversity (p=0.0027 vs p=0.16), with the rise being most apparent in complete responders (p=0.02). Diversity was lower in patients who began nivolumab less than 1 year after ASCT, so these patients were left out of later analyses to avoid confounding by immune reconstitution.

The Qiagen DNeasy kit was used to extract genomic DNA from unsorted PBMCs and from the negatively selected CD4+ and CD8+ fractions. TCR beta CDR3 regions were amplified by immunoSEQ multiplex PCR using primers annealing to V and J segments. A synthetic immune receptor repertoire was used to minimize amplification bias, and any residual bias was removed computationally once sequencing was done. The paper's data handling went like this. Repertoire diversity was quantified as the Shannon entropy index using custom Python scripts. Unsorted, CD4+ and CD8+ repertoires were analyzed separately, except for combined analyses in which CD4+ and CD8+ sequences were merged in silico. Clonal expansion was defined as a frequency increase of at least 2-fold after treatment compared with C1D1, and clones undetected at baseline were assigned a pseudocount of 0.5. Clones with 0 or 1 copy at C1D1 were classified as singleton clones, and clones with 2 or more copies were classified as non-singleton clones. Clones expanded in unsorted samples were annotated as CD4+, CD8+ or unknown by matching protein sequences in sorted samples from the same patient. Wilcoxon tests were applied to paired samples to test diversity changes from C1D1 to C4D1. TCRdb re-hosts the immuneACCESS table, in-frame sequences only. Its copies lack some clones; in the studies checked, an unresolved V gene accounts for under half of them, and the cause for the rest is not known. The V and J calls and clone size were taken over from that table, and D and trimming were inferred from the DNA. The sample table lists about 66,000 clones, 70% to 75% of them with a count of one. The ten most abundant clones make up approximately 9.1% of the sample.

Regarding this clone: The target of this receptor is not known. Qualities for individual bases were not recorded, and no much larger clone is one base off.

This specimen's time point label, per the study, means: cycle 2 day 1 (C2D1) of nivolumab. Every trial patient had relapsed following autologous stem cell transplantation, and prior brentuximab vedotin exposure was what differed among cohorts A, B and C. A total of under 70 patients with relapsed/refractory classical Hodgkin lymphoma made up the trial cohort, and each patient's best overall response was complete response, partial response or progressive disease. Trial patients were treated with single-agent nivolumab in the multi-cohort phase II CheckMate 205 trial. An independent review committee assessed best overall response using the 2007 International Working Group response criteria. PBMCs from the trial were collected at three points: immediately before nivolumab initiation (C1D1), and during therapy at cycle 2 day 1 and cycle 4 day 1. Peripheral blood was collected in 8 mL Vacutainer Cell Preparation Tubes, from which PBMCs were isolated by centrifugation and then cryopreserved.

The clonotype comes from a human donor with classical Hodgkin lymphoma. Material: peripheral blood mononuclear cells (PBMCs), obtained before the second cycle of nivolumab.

CDR3 reads: CASSPLDVNTEAFF. The nucleotide sequence reads TGTGCCAGCAGTCCCTTGGACGTGAACACTGAAGCTTTCTTT. Recombination linked TRBV6-5 to TRBJ1-1; the D gene cannot be resolved reliably. From the cysteine up to the phenylalanine, the CDR3 has a length of 14 residues. The entry retains the CDR3 DNA only, 42 bases that are in frame from base 1. V is clipped by 5 bases and J by 0 bases, and the sequence between their germline boundaries is 10 bases long. In the germline V gene, CDR1 corresponds to MNHEY and CDR2 to SVGAGI.